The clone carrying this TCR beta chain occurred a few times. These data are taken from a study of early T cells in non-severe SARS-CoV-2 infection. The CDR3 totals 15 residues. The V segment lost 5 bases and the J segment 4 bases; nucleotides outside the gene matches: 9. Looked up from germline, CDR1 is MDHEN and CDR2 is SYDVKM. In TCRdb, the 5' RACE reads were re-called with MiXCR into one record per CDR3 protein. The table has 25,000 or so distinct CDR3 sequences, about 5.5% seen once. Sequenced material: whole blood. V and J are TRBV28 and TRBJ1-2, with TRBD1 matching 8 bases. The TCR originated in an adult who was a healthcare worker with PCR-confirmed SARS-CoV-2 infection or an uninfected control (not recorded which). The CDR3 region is CASSMLQGVGYGYTF. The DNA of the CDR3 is TGTGCCAGCAGTATGTTACAGGGGGTTGGCTATGGCTACACCTTC.